The rows below give T cell receptor beta chains drawn from one sample of a study of radiotherapy plus CTLA-4 blockade in lung cancer. The protocol was immunoSEQ multiplex PCR, while the TCRdb copy is restricted to in-frame clones and leaves out a portion. The sample consists of 90,000 to 100,000 clones, 65% to 75% of them appearing once. The sample in question was peripheral blood, obtained from a patient treated with radiotherapy plus ipilimumab. Source of these receptors: a human donor with non-small cell lung cancer who had a partial response to radiotherapy plus ipilimumab. Some clones in this sample may be carry-over from other donors' samples. The CDR3 runs from the conserved cysteine through the conserved F or W. D genes are given only for firm matches. Expanded clones get a size class; other rows say once, few or many, or leave the size out.

cdr3_length,j_call,clone_size,d_call,v_call,cdr3_aa,cdr3_nt
15,TRBJ1-1,.,.,TRBV4-3,CASSQLTETNTEAFF,TGCGCCAGCAGCCAATTGACAGAGACTAACACTGAAGCTTTCTTT
16,TRBJ2-3,.,TRBD2,TRBV27,CASSSGAGGSTDTQYF,TGTGCCAGCAGTTCCGGAGCGGGGGGGAGCACAGATACGCAGTATTTT
15,TRBJ2-7,.,.,TRBV18,CASSSAGELNYEQYF,TGTGCCAGCTCATCCGCAGGGGAGCTGAACTACGAGCAGTACTTC
12,TRBJ2-7,.,.,TRBV5-1,CASSPQGYEQYF,TGCGCCAGCAGCCCACAGGGCTACGAGCAGTACTTC
13,TRBJ2-1,few,TRBD1,TRBV19,CASSGGQYNEQFF,TGTGCCAGTAGTGGGGGACAGTACAATGAGCAGTTCTTC
13,TRBJ2-5,.,.,TRBV10-1,CASSEAPGETQYF,TGCGCCAGCAGTGAGGCCCCAGGGGAGACCCAGTACTTC
16,TRBJ2-5,.,TRBD2,TRBV29-1,CSVARLAGPRGETQYF,TGCAGCGTTGCCCGCTTAGCGGGCCCAAGGGGAGAGACCCAGTACTTC
14,TRBJ2-7,.,TRBD2,TRBV6-1,CASSADGTRREQYF,TGTGCCAGCAGTGCAGACGGGACTAGACGCGAGCAGTACTTC
13,TRBJ1-1,once,TRBD1,TRBV2,CASSPQGVNEAFF,TGTGCCAGCAGTCCTCAGGGGGTAAACGAAGCTTTCTTT
16,TRBJ2-7,.,.,TRBV27,CASSLIAGLLRDEQYF,TGTGCCAGCAGTCTCATCGCAGGGCTCTTAAGGGACGAGCAGTACTTC
16,TRBJ2-3,once,.,TRBV15,CATSREGAISADTQYF,TGTGCCACCAGCAGAGAGGGGGCCATTAGCGCAGATACGCAGTATTTT
15,TRBJ2-3,.,TRBD2,TRBV30,CAWDRRASGTDTQYF,TGTGCCTGGGATAGGCGGGCTAGCGGAACAGATACGCAGTATTTT
17,TRBJ2-7,.,TRBD2,TRBV7-2,CASSSYGLAGGHDEQYF,TGTGCCAGCAGCTCGTATGGGCTAGCGGGAGGGCATGACGAGCAGTACTTC
12,TRBJ2-1,.,.,TRBV18,CASSPTSAEEFF,TGTGCCAGCTCACCAACTTCGGCCGAGGAGTTCTTC
14,TRBJ2-5,.,.,TRBV11-2,CASSRLLRQETQYF,TGTGCCAGCAGCCGCTTACTTCGTCAAGAGACCCAGTACTTC
12,TRBJ1-2,.,.,TRBV6-5,CATRRVNYGYTF,TGTGCCACTCGCCGGGTAAACTATGGCTACACCTTC
13,TRBJ2-5,once,.,TRBV7-2,CASRLGARWTQYF,TGTGCCAGCAGGCTAGGGGCCCGGTGGACCCAGTACTTC
12,TRBJ2-3,.,.,TRBV11-3,CASSLTFDTQYF,TGTGCCAGCAGCCTAACGTTTGATACGCAGTATTTT
15,TRBJ1-1,.,TRBD1,TRBV28,CASSLLTGGRSEAFF,TGTGCCAGCAGCTTACTCACAGGGGGGCGCTCTGAAGCTTTCTTT
16,TRBJ2-7,.,TRBD2,TRBV27,CASSSLAGGPKNEQYF,TGTGCCAGCAGTTCCTTAGCGGGAGGGCCGAAAAACGAGCAGTACTTC
13,TRBJ2-1,.,.,TRBV19,CASSPTDYNEQFF,TGTGCCAGTAGTCCCACAGATTACAATGAGCAGTTCTTC
14,TRBJ2-7,.,.,TRBV29-1,CSAGGGVGSYEQYF,TGCAGCGCCGGAGGGGGGGTGGGCTCCTACGAGCAGTACTTC
18,TRBJ2-3,once,.,TRBV7-6,CASSLRPPSRTSTDTQYF,TGTGCCAGCAGCTTAAGGCCTCCTAGCAGAACTAGCACAGATACGCAGTATTTT
15,TRBJ1-1,few,TRBD1,TRBV5-8,CASSFPGGGHTEAFF,TGTGCCAGCAGCTTCCCAGGGGGCGGTCACACTGAAGCTTTCTTT
17,TRBJ2-6,.,.,TRBV5-1,CASSTVPSNSGANVLTF,TGCGCCAGCAGCACCGTCCCGTCTAATTCTGGGGCCAACGTCCTGACTTTC
17,TRBJ2-3,.,.,TRBV28,CASSPLGAGASTDTQYF,TGTGCCAGCAGTCCCTTAGGGGCGGGGGCTTCCACAGATACGCAGTATTTT
15,TRBJ2-3,.,TRBD1,TRBV19,CASRSSGGGTDTQYF,TGTGCCAGTAGGTCTTCAGGGGGCGGTACAGATACGCAGTATTTT
14,TRBJ1-2,.,.,TRBV6-5,CASSSGDTNYGYTF,TGTGCCAGCAGTTCGGGGGATACTAACTATGGCTACACCTTC
13,TRBJ2-5,few,.,TRBV6-1,CASRPPGQETQYF,TGTGCCAGCAGGCCCCCGGGTCAAGAGACCCAGTACTTC
13,TRBJ1-2,.,.,TRBV7-9,CASSLALDTGYTF,TGTGCCAGCAGCTTAGCGTTGGACACTGGCTACACCTTC
13,TRBJ1-1,.,.,TRBV6-1,CASSTGLNTEAFF,TGTGCCAGCAGCACAGGGTTGAACACTGAAGCTTTCTTT
15,TRBJ1-6,.,.,TRBV4-3,CASSQFLGVGSPLHF,TGCGCCAGCAGCCAATTCTTAGGGGTAGGTTCACCCCTCCACTTT
15,TRBJ2-5,.,.,TRBV5-4,CASSLGGGVGETQYF,TGTGCCAGCAGCTTGGGAGGGGGGGTAGGAGAGACCCAGTACTTC
13,TRBJ2-7,once,TRBD2,TRBV10-2,CASSLGTSYEQYF,TGCGCCAGCAGTCTCGGGACTAGTTACGAGCAGTACTTC
17,TRBJ2-6,few,.,TRBV28,CASSFGAGYSGANVLTF,TGTGCCAGCAGTTTCGGCGCGGGCTACTCTGGGGCCAACGTCCTGACTTTC
15,TRBJ1-2,few,TRBD1,TRBV5-1,CASSAEPGQIYGYTF,TGCGCCAGCAGCGCTGAACCGGGACAGATCTATGGCTACACCTTC
15,TRBJ2-3,once,.,TRBV27,CASSLTLAFGDTQYF,TGTGCCAGCAGTTTAACGTTGGCTTTTGGAGATACGCAGTATTTT
18,TRBJ2-3,.,TRBD2,TRBV7-9,CASSGPGLAGGPTDTQYF,TGTGCCAGCAGCGGACCGGGACTAGCGGGGGGACCCACAGATACGCAGTATTTT
14,TRBJ2-5,.,.,TRBV7-7,CASSLDTVQETQYF,TGTGCCAGCAGCTTAGATACAGTCCAAGAGACCCAGTACTTC
15,TRBJ1-2,.,TRBD1,TRBV5-1,CASSPRTGSNYGYTF,TGCGCCAGCAGCCCGCGGACAGGGAGCAACTATGGCTACACCTTC
12,TRBJ2-3,.,TRBD1,TRBV7-8,CASGTGGDTQYF,TGTGCCAGCGGGACAGGAGGAGATACGCAGTATTTT
13,TRBJ1-2,.,TRBD1,TRBV5-1,CASSAGTGRGYTF,TGCGCCAGCAGCGCCGGGACAGGTCGAGGCTACACCTTC
13,TRBJ1-6,.,TRBD1,TRBV18,CASSTDRDSPLHF,TGTGCCAGCTCAACGGACAGGGATTCACCCCTCCACTTT
13,TRBJ1-2,few,.,TRBV5-6,CASSPTYDYGYTF,TGTGCCAGCAGCCCGACTTATGACTATGGCTACACCTTC